This T cell receptor beta chain emerged from a study of Ad26.COV2.S vaccination and SARS-CoV-2 variants. In the study overall: Donor joined the COV1001 Ad26.COV2.S trial arm.

Some clones are missing from TCRdb's copy, which holds only in-frame ones; the method was immunoSEQ multiplex PCR. Of 410,000 or so clones listed, 75% to 95% are singletons. The treatment was: 15 to 20 received Ad26.COV2.S at low or high dose, single or two shots; several received placebo; per-sample allocation not given. At day 63 after the first vaccine or placebo injection, samples were drawn. Germline assignment: CDR1 SGHAT and CDR2 FQNNGV. There are 16 residues in the CDR3. The V gene end was trimmed by 4 bases and the J gene end by 0 bases; junction bases not matched to a gene: 6. Source: peripheral blood, taken in a trial of Ad26.COV2.S vaccine versus placebo. The V and J genes are TRBV11-2 and TRBJ2-1, with 7 bases aligning to TRBD2. This clonotype was obtained from a person aged 18-60 years who received the Ad26.COV2.S COVID-19 vaccine or a placebo. Here the CDR3 reads CASSSLAPSSYNEQFF. The CDR3 coding sequence is TGTGCCAGCAGCTCACTAGCGCCCAGCTCCTACAATGAGCAGTTCTTC.